Listed below are T cell receptor beta chains from one sample, sequenced in a study of CD8+ T cells in alopecia areata. Using immunoSEQ multiplex PCR, the repertoire was profiled, and TCRdb retains in-frame clones only, with some absent. The table has roughly 19,000 clones, 66% seen once. The source material was skin, sampled at week 0. Receptors were obtained from a human donor with alopecia areata. CDR3s include the opening cysteine and the closing phenylalanine or tryptophan.

>TRBV6-5
CASSYSRGRVGTQYF
>TRBV7-2
CASSSTGTNYNEQFF
>TRBV4-3
CASSRGVGTSGHNEQFF
>TRBV11-2
CASSLHPWTESDTQYF
>TRBV10-3
CAISEGRDTEAFF
>TRBV14
CASSHGEINTEAFF
>TRBV4-1
CASSPSSGGDHSPGANVLTF
>TRBV4-2
CASSQGVTSANEQFF
>TRBV6-5
CAARLSYEQYF
>TRBV4-3
CASSQEDRGQDTQYF
>TRBV2
CASRDYGQINEKLFF
>TRBV30
CAWSVPATGNTQYF
>TRBV7-9
CASRPTDRGANEKLFF
>TRBV7-2
CASSEAGRGPDGYTF
>TRBV10-3
CAISGAGTGAYEQYF
>TRBV2
CASSPPESTQYF
>TRBV29-1
CGVGFRGSQETQYF
>TRBV9
CASSVGGFSYNEQFF
>TRBV4-1
CASSQEDSGATYEQYF
>TRBV5-1
CASSLTDSTDTQYF
>TRBV5-5
CASSLAHSTGANVLTF
>TRBV4-2
CASSQDRLGYQETQYF
>TRBV4-1
CASSQEGVYYEQYF
>TRBV11-2
CASSLGPRTEIRETQYF
>TRBV11-3
CASSLEANYGYTF
>TRBV6-5
CASSYGQGPGYGYTF